Included here is one T cell receptor (beta chain) sequence, with context. Its antigen remains unknown. This entry belongs to a study of cytomegalovirus exposure and HLA in healthy donors. On the study more broadly: HLA-typed donors were the source of approximately 80 million unique TCRs held in an early data release. Study-wide results and limits: Cytomegalovirus-associated TCR beta chains were listed, numbering 150 to 200. As a later analysis showed, a missense DCLRE1C variant was linked to trimming of TCR beta V- and J-genes. Most likely, a cluster of highly shared sequence variants arose as a sequencing artifact.

This CDR3 contains 15 residues. Germline V gene lookup returns CDR1 GTSNPN and CDR2 SVGIG (reference sequence). Trimming at V came to 5 bases and at J to 4 bases, leaving 11 bases not matched to a gene. Both 60 Vbeta primers and 13 Jbeta primers went into the PCR. Profiled with immunoSEQ multiplex PCR; TCRdb holds only in-frame clones, not every one. The repertoire includes about 130,000 clones, 55% to 75% of them detected once, and 2.9% sits in the top ten. The chain employs TRBV30 and TRBJ2-5; 9 positions match TRBD2. Sequencing was done on a sample of PBMCs. This TCR came from a human donor in good health. The CDR3 DNA follows: TGTGCCTGGGCGTCGGCTAGCGGGATTCGAGAGACCCAGTACTTC. Its translation is CAWASASGIRETQYF.